This T cell receptor (beta chain) was recorded in a study of long-term antiretroviral therapy in people with HIV (dated by TCRdb to 2021 to 2024). The study in broad terms: The earliest samples were collected approximately a decade before the 2015 WHO recommendation for immediate ART, a period when ART was typically delayed until CD4 counts fell. Whether ART initiation and durable HIV suppression were associated with changes in peripheral blood TRB repertoire composition and diversity was tested in a retrospective serial study. From fewer than 35 adults with confirmed HIV infection, the cohort provided approximately 190 cryopreserved PBMC samples, gathered serially across a mean of about 6 years (range 1-12). Of the approximately 32 participants with HIV, 10 to 11 were female. No cross-contamination during QIAcube processing was shown when test extractions of a monoclonal T-cell line were performed alongside about 30 polyclonal samples.

Sequencing of the TRB variable region was done with the immunoSEQ hsTCRB v3.0 assay at survey level resolution. A depth of roughly 35,000-55,000 T-cell genomes per sample was targeted for TRB sequencing. An Illumina MiSeq with a v3 150-cycle kit was used to sequence the pooled TRB libraries. On the authors' methods: Analysis of repertoires was carried out in R inside a reproducible Nextflow workflow spanning QC, data transformation and analysis. LymphoSeq2, an R package for AIRR-Seq data exploration, was used to implement custom analyses. A few samples yielding fewer than 5000 total TRB sequences were excluded, leaving 150 to 200 analyzed HIV repertoires. Among the approximately 190 retained HIV repertoires, under 65 were collected before ART initiation and 129 after ART initiation. Each repertoire was downsampled to 5000 TRB nucleotide sequences, and summary statistics were averaged across 100 downsampling iterations. Only TRB sequences with CDR3 regions of at least seven amino acids were retained for analysis. Two measures captured diversity: a Shannon entropy-derived clonality score and the Gini coefficient. In repertoire networks, the top 5000 CDR3 amino acid sequences were linked whenever an edit distance of one separated two sequences. For TRB CDR3 amino acid sequences, GLIPH2 was used to predict antigen specificity groups and MHC restriction. To flag known CMV, EBV, HIV or tissue antigen associations, CDR3 amino acid sequences were matched against VDJdb and McPAS-TCR. Pre-ART, post-ART and control groups were compared with Wilcoxon signed-rank tests and Holm-Bonferroni correction. What TCRdb holds here is the immuneACCESS table cut down to in-frame rearrangements. Part of the clones is not present; checked against another copy, under half of the missing clones reflect an unresolved V gene, and the others are unexplained. That table is the source of V, J and clone size, and D and trimming were worked out from the DNA. In this sample the table shows more than 35,000 clones, approximately 85% of which occur a single time. The ten largest make up about 10% of the sample.

Beyond this particular receptor, the publication reports: ART initiation was associated with a significant increase in TRB diversity, but diversity stayed significantly below transplant donor controls even after long-term ART. HIV repertoires had narrower CDR3 length ranges than controls, and the network structure suggested an antigen-experienced repertoire that shifted only slightly toward naive after ART. The samples span the years 2004 to 2017, and the ART regimens used may be less effective than current regimens. Owing to limited PBMC availability, only the TCR beta chain was sequenced, without alpha chain pairing. The repertoire was dominated across all time points by expanded TRB clones identified before ART initiation, although this dominance was seen to fluctuate and to decrease in many PLHIV after ART. Inferences about post-ART repertoire changes were limited because no data were available on ART adherence, viral resistance or therapy changes. Because pre-ART samples had limited cell numbers, unsorted PBMC were profiled rather than sorted CD4+ and CD8+ T cells.

Note on this clone: This clone's antigen is unknown. Within one base of it there is no much larger clone, and no base qualities were kept.

The V end gives up 3 bases and the J end 4 bases, leaving 6 bases in the junction not matched to a gene. The CDR3 has 15 amino acids, counting the end cysteine and phenylalanine. Of the read, only the CDR3 DNA is kept; its 45 bases are in frame from base 1. The CDR1 and CDR2 encoded by the germline V gene (reference sequence) are MNHEY and SMNVEV. Inclusion was restricted to participants for whom at least one PBMC sample before ART initiation and at least two post-ART samples were available. All participants with HIV were treated in the United States of America. Cryopreserved samples of about 0.95-10 million PBMC were thawed and washed before DNA extraction. At the time of the earliest PBMC sample, participants with HIV were aged between about 23 and 55 years. PBMC samples were contributed by each participant from 1-4 timepoints before ART initiation and 2-8 timepoints after ART initiation, with a median of 7 samples. Serial HIV viral load, CD4+ T-cell count, ART history and demographic data were obtained for every participant. Using a Qiagen kit on a QIAcube, genomic DNA was extracted from unsorted PBMC, with samples processed in batches of 12.

Source: unsorted PBMCs, taken 2.2 years after starting antiretroviral therapy. The receptor's source is a man in his late teens or twenties with HIV. In this chain, TRBV27 is recombined with TRBJ1-2, with 9 bases matching TRBD1. The bases are TGTGCCAGCAGTTTCCACAGGGGGCGAGGCTATGGCTACACCTTC. This translates into CASSFHRGRGYGYTF.